A selection of T cell receptor beta chains follows, all from one sample in a study of blood T cell repertoires in COVID-19. The data were produced by immunoSEQ multiplex PCR, yet TCRdb's version contains in-frame clones alone and is incomplete. Among tens of thousands of clones listed, 91% were seen once. Sequencing input: peripheral blood. The source of these receptors is a human donor in a cohort sampled during active COVID-19. Each CDR3 is given with its conserved first and last residue. Each record gives: J gene, clone size, D gene, V gene, CDR3 DNA, CDR3 protein. D genes are given only for firm matches. The size field is filled for only some rows; it gives once, few, many or a size class.

>TRBJ1-5|.|.|TRBV5-1
TGCGCCAGCAGCTTTGGAGGGGACTCTCAGCCCCAGCATTTT
CASSFGGDSQPQHF
>TRBJ2-1|.|.|TRBV7-8
TGTGCCAGCAGCTTAGCTCCGACTAGTGGGAATGAGCAGTTCTTC
CASSLAPTSGNEQFF
>TRBJ2-7|.|TRBD2|TRBV6-6
TGTGCCAGCAGTCACCCTGGACTAGCGGGAGCATGGGAGCAGTACTTC
CASSHPGLAGAWEQYF
>TRBJ2-2|.|.|TRBV11-2
TGTGCCAGCAGCTTCGACAGATCGAACACCGGGGAGCTGTTTTTT
CASSFDRSNTGELFF
>TRBJ2-7|once|TRBD2|TRBV28
TGTGCCAGCAGTTTAGGGACGGGACTAGCGGTCGCCTACGAGCAGTACTTC
CASSLGTGLAVAYEQYF
>TRBJ2-7|.|TRBD1|TRBV18
TGTGCCAGCTCACACCCGGGACAGGGGGCTTACGAGCAGTACTTC
CASSHPGQGAYEQYF
>TRBJ2-7|few|TRBD2|TRBV29-1
TGCAGCGTTGTCCCGGGGGGGACCTACGAGCAGTACTTC
CSVVPGGTYEQYF
>TRBJ1-4|.|TRBD1|TRBV6-6
TGTGCCAGCAGCCCCAGACAGGGAGGAGCTGGTGAAAAACTGTTTTTT
CASSPRQGGAGEKLFF
>TRBJ2-7|.|.|TRBV9
TGTGCCAGCAGTCGAGATGGGGCGAGCTCCTACGAGCAGTACTTC
CASSRDGASSYEQYF
>TRBJ2-7|.|TRBD1|TRBV19
TGTGCCAGTAGTATTGCCGGGACAGGGGGAGGCGAGCAGTACTTC
CASSIAGTGGGEQYF
>TRBJ2-3|.|.|TRBV3-1/TRBV3-2
TGTGCCAGCAGGGAAATGGGGGAGGCAGATACGCAGTATTTT
CASREMGEADTQYF
>TRBJ1-1|.|.|TRBV6-6
TGTGCCAGCAGTTCCCGACCAGGCACTGAAGCTTTCTTT
CASSSRPGTEAFF
>TRBJ1-1|.|.|TRBV5-1
TGCGCCAGCAGGAAAGAAGAGATGAACACTGAAGCTTTCTTT
CASRKEEMNTEAFF
>TRBJ2-3|.|.|TRBV5-1
TGCGCCAGCAGCTTGGGACAGATTGCGGACACGCAGTATTTT
CASSLGQIADTQYF
>TRBJ2-3|.|TRBD1|TRBV6-5
TGTGCCAGCAGTTACGGGACAGAGTTCACAGATACGCAGTATTTT
CASSYGTEFTDTQYF
>TRBJ2-7|.|TRBD2|TRBV5-1
TGCGCCAGCAGCTTGGGACTAGCGGCTACCTACGAGCAGTACTTC
CASSLGLAATYEQYF
>TRBJ2-7|once|TRBD2|TRBV5-6
TGTGCCAGCAGCTGGGGACTAGCGGGGGAGCAGTACTTC
CASSWGLAGEQYF
>TRBJ2-7|.|.|TRBV18
TGTGCCAGCTCACCGATGACGCAGCGACCCCACGAGCAGTACTTC
CASSPMTQRPHEQYF
>TRBJ1-4|.|TRBD1|TRBV7-8
TGTGCCAGCAGTACGGGGGGGAAGGGGGCGCGGGCCCTTAATGAAAAACTGTTTTTT
CASSTGGKGARALNEKLFF
>TRBJ2-7|once|TRBD2|TRBV18
TGTGCCAGCTCTATCAAGAACAGGGACGAAAGCGGGAGCTCCTACGAGCAGTACTTC
CASSIKNRDESGSSYEQYF
>TRBJ1-2|.|.|TRBV7-3
TGTGCCAGCAGGCGTCAGGGTGGCTACACCTTC
CASRRQGGYTF
>TRBJ2-7|.|TRBD1|TRBV6-6
TGTGCCAGCAGTGACTCCGGGACAGGGGGCTACGAGCAGTACTTC
CASSDSGTGGYEQYF
>TRBJ2-3|.|.|TRBV14
TGTGCCAGCAGCCAAGTACAGCGCACAGATACGCAGTATTTT
CASSQVQRTDTQYF
>TRBJ2-3|.|TRBD2|TRBV15
TGTGCCACCAGCAGACTTAGCGGGGGGAACACAGATACGCAGTATTTT
CATSRLSGGNTDTQYF
>TRBJ1-2|.|.|TRBV11-2
TGTGCCAGCAGCTTAGGATCAGGGAGGGGCTATGGCTACACCTTC
CASSLGSGRGYGYTF
>TRBJ2-5|few|.|TRBV7-2
TGTGCCAGCAGCTTAAGCCCGTACCAAGAGACCCAGTACTTC
CASSLSPYQETQYF
>TRBJ1-2|.|.|TRBV9
TGTGCCAGCAGCGTAGCGGCAGGGGTGTCCTATGGCTACACCTTC
CASSVAAGVSYGYTF